This TCR beta chain derives from a study of blood T cell repertoires in COVID-19 (dated by TCRdb to between 2020 and 2021). In the study overall: The collaborator samples originated in the United States, Italy and Spain and spanned the acute and convalescent phases of COVID-19. The material from the prospective study consisted of cDNA or gDNA derived from T cells, B-cell-depleted T cells, or PBMCs. A freely available public database, intended as a resource for researchers studying the immune response to SARS-CoV-2, is where the repertoires were released. The dataset comprised deeply sampled blood TCRbeta repertoires from subjects exposed to, actively infected with, or recovered from COVID-19. The samples were drawn from the first 160 participants of the ongoing ImmuneRACE study and from 1,254 subjects provided by 6 global collaborators. A de-identified subject ID, COVID-19 status, age in years and sex were almost always included in the sample metadata. Where available, HLA class I and class II types were obtained from metadata supplied by the sample provider rather than from assay-based typing. Summary of the overall study and its limitations: The quantity of clinical and demographic metadata differed by source and by participant and was supplied without curation.

TCRbeta CDR3 regions were amplified from genomic DNA using the immunoSEQ Assay, a bias-controlled multiplex PCR. The paper's processing steps were these. The number of nucleated cells in each sample was estimated from the amplification of reference gene primers within the assay. To quantify the absolute abundance of each unique TCRbeta CDR3 rearrangement, sequence reads were collapsed and filtered. Productive Simpson clonality was computed per sample as the square root of Simpson's diversity index over productive rearrangements. TCRdb holds this immuneACCESS table with in-frame rearrangements only. Some clones are missing; in checked studies, unresolved V genes explain under half, and the rest has no known cause. That table furnishes V, J and clone size, whereas the DNA furnished D and trimming. For this sample there are around 230,000 clones; roughly four fifths appear just once. Jointly, the top ten make up nearly 9.5% of the sample.

Notes on this clone: It lacks a known antigen. No quality values exist for individual bases; no much larger clone is one base distant.

In the prospective study, participants were roughly 18 to 90 years old, resided in fewer than 25 geographic areas of the United States, and were enrolled through a virtual design. In the prospective study, cohorts were assigned on the basis of participant-reported clinical history obtained from a screening survey and a study questionnaire. For ImmuneRACE Cohort 3, a participant was defined as recovered based on two consecutive negative NP/OP PCR tests, clearance by a healthcare professional, or resolution of symptoms. In the prospective study, whole blood, serum and a nasopharyngeal or oropharyngeal swab were collected from each participant by mobile phlebotomists. Participants in the prospective study had the option to provide additional blood draws and questionnaires over a roughly two-month period. Blood samples from the prospective study were shipped frozen or at room temperature prior to DNA extraction.

V is pared back by 3 bases and J by 1 base, with 7 bases lying between the germline termini. From cysteine to phenylalanine, the CDR3 is 14 amino acids long. Kept here is only the CDR3 DNA, which spans 42 bases and is read in frame from base 1. Looking up the germline V gene (reference sequence) yields CDR1 LNHDA and CDR2 SQIVND. Sequenced: PBMCs or T cells enriched from blood (not recorded which). The TCR originated in a man between 40 and 49 years old who had recovered from COVID-19. The V and J segments used are TRBV19 and TRBJ1-5; TRBD1 is perhaps the D gene, given 6 matching bases. The nucleotide sequence is given as TGTGCCAGTAGTATCCAGGGGAGCAATCAGCCCCAGCATTTT. This codes for CASSIQGSNQPQHF.